A selection of T cell receptor beta chains follows, all from one sample in a study of beta chain features in type 1 diabetes. Only in-frame clones appear in the TCRdb table, and some are missing; sequencing was by immunoSEQ multiplex PCR. The sample lists about 190,000 clones; less than 10% were seen once. Material: central memory CD4+ T cells from blood. Receptor source: a man younger than 35 with type 1 diabetes. Both conserved end residues are part of each CDR3. A D gene is named only where the DNA matches it firmly. Clone size appears in some rows only: once, few, many, or a class for an expanded clone.

j_call v_call d_call clone_size cdr3_nt cdr3_aa
TRBJ1-2 TRBV6-5 NA NA TGTGCCAGCAGTTACGTACAGTCTTATGGCTACACCTTC CASSYVQSYGYTF
TRBJ1-4 TRBV18 NA few TGTGCCAGCTCACCACCCCAGGGAGGGCGTGAAAAACTGTTTTTT CASSPPQGGREKLFF
TRBJ1-1 TRBV7-9 TRBD1 few TGTGCCAGCAGCTCGTCGGACAGGGGAATTGGGGCTTTCTTT CASSSSDRGIGAFF
TRBJ1-1 TRBV25-1 NA NA TGTGCCAGCAGTGAATCTAAGACGGGGAACACTGAAGCTTTCTTT CASSESKTGNTEAFF
TRBJ2-1 TRBV28 NA few TGTGCCAGCAGGTCAGGGCAGGGCAATGAGCAGTTCTTC CASRSGQGNEQFF
TRBJ2-3 TRBV6-1 TRBD2 few TGTGCCAGCAGTGAGACCGGGACTAGCGGGGCAGATACGCAGTATTTT CASSETGTSGADTQYF
TRBJ2-1 TRBV5-1 NA few TGCGCCAGCAGTCAAATCGGGACTTTATACAATGAGCAGTTCTTC CASSQIGTLYNEQFF
TRBJ1-1 TRBV10-3 NA few TGTGCCATCAGGACCGAGGGGAGGACTGAAGCTTTCTTT CAIRTEGRTEAFF
TRBJ2-5 TRBV28 NA NA TGTGCCAGCAGTTGGACCCGCCGGGGGGCGATTGAGACCCAGTACTTC CASSWTRRGAIETQYF
TRBJ1-4 TRBV30 NA NA TGTGCCGGCGCCCGAACAGGGAGCCCGAATGAAAAACTGTTTTTT CAGARTGSPNEKLFF
TRBJ2-1 TRBV29-1 TRBD2 NA TGCAGCGTTGAAGGGGGACTAGCGGAAACCAGGGGGCAGTTCTTC CSVEGGLAETRGQFF
TRBJ2-5 TRBV29-1 NA NA TGCAGCGTTGAGGTGCGGACAGTAAGGGAGACCCAGTACTTC CSVEVRTVRETQYF
TRBJ2-6 TRBV4-3 NA few TGCGCCAGCAGCCAAGGGTCGTGGAGCTCTGGGGCCAACGTCCTGACTTTC CASSQGSWSSGANVLTF
TRBJ2-2 TRBV5-1 TRBD1 NA TGCGCCAGCAGGCCCGACGACAGGGTTACCGGGGAGCTGTTTTTT CASRPDDRVTGELFF
TRBJ1-5 TRBV5-1 TRBD1 NA TGCGCCAGCAGGACAGGGCCGGGTCAGCCCCAGCATTTT CASRTGPGQPQHF
TRBJ1-2 TRBV6-1 TRBD1 few TGTGCCAGCAGTGTGGGACAGGGAATAGCTAACTATGGCTACACCTTC CASSVGQGIANYGYTF
TRBJ2-7 TRBV5-1 NA NA TGCGCCAGCAGCCGGGCGGGGAGTGAGTCTTACGAGCAGTACTTC CASSRAGSESYEQYF
TRBJ1-6 TRBV13 TRBD1 NA TGTGCCAGCAGCTTAGACGGGACAGGGACCTCACCCCTCCACTTT CASSLDGTGTSPLHF
TRBJ2-1 TRBV28 NA NA TGTGCCAGCAGTGTCGGTGCTACCTCCTACAATGAGCAGTTCTTC CASSVGATSYNEQFF
TRBJ2-1 TRBV6-6 TRBD1 NA TGTGCCAGCAGTACGGGACAGGAGAATGAGCAGTTCTTC CASSTGQENEQFF
TRBJ2-1 TRBV19 TRBD2 NA TGTGCCAGTAGTACTTCTAGCGGGAGACCCTACAATGAGCAGTTCTTC CASSTSSGRPYNEQFF
TRBJ2-2 TRBV30 NA few TGTGCCTGGAGTGAGAGTAACCGGGAGCTGTTTTTT CAWSESNRELFF
TRBJ2-3 TRBV4-2 TRBD2 NA TGTGCCAGCAGCCAAGATGGGACTAGCGGGAGAGATACGCAGTATTTT CASSQDGTSGRDTQYF
TRBJ2-1 TRBV10-3 NA few TGTGCCATCAGTGAGCGGGAGAGCTCCTACAATGAGCAGTTCTTC CAISERESSYNEQFF
TRBJ2-1 TRBV2 NA NA TGTGCCAGCAGTGCCGAACCCAGCTCCTACAATGAGCAGTTCTTC CASSAEPSSYNEQFF
TRBJ2-7 TRBV5-6 NA few TGTGCCAGCAGCTTTTGGTCGACTCAGGGTTCCTACGAGCAGTACTTC CASSFWSTQGSYEQYF
TRBJ2-3 TRBV2 NA NA TGTGCCAGCAGTGAAGTACTGTCTAAAGATACGCAGTATTTT CASSEVLSKDTQYF
TRBJ2-3 TRBV28 TRBD2 few TGTGCCCACCAAGGGACTAGCGGAGGCGGAACAGATACGCAGTATTTT CAHQGTSGGGTDTQYF
TRBJ2-7 TRBV2 TRBD1 few TGTGCCAGCAGGAAGGACAGGGGATCCCACGAGCAGTACTTC CASRKDRGSHEQYF
TRBJ2-5 TRBV5-1 NA NA TGCGCCAGCAGCTTGGTGGACAGCCAAGAGACCCAGTACTTC CASSLVDSQETQYF
TRBJ2-6 TRBV7-2 TRBD1 NA TGTGCCAGCAGCTTAGGGACAGGGAATTTTGGTGGGGCCAACGTCCTGACTTTC CASSLGTGNFGGANVLTF
TRBJ1-1 TRBV2 TRBD1 NA TGTGCCAGCAGCCCAACGAGGGGGCTGGGCACTGAAGCTTTCTTT CASSPTRGLGTEAFF